The entry that follows covers one T cell receptor beta chain sequence. In germline, CDR1 is SEHNR, CDR2 FQNEAQ (reference sequence). V dropped 6 bases and J dropped 2 bases, with 7 bases sitting between them. The CDR3 has 12 residues. The entry originates in a study of Graves' ophthalmopathy and Graves' hyperthyroidism. Scientists amplified the TCR beta CDR3 regions from RNA transcripts. Second-round multiplex PCR came after first-round RT-PCR with HTBI primers. TCRdb called the multiplex PCR reads again in MiXCR, with one record for every CDR3 protein. This sample has hundreds of thousands of distinct CDR3 sequences, with around 45% found just once.

J is TRBJ1-2 and V is TRBV7-9, with a possible D match to TRBD1 (5 bases). Sequenced input: peripheral blood. The receptor's source is an adult man with Graves' ophthalmopathy. Here the CDR3 reads CASRGDNYGYTF. CDR3 coding DNA: TGTGCCAGCAGAGGGGACAACTATGGCTACACCTTC.